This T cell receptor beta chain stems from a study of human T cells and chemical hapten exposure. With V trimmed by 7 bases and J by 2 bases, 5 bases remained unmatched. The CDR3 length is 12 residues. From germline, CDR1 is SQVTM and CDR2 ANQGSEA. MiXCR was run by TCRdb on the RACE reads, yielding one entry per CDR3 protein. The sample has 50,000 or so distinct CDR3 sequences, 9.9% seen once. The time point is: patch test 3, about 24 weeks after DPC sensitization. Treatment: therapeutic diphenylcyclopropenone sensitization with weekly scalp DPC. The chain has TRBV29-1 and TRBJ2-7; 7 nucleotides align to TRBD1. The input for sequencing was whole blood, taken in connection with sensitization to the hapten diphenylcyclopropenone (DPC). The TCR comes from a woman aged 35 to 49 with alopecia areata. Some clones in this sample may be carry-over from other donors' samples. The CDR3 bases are TGCAGCGCCAGACAGGGCACCTACGAGCAGTACTTC. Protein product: CSARQGTYEQYF.